The T cell receptor (beta chain) under discussion was sequenced for a study of T cell clones after liver transplantation. Study overall: Samples came from ITN030ST, which attempted immunosuppression withdrawal within 2 years of liver transplantation.

The data were produced by immunoSEQ multiplex PCR, yet TCRdb's version contains in-frame clones alone and is incomplete. The data show tens of thousands of clones, over 80% seen once. Germline CDR1 SGHRS, CDR2 YFSETQ. The CDR3 runs to 17 residues. Trimming removed 2 bases from V and 4 bases from J; junction bases left unmatched: 10. Sequenced material: CD4+ T cells from blood, taken at the 22-month timepoint. V is TRBV5-1 and J is TRBJ2-5, with 11 bases aligning to TRBD2. The clonotype was recovered from a human patient who received a liver transplant. A share of the T cells may be of graft donor origin. CDR3: CASSFAPLAGGRETQYF. In nucleotides, the CDR3 is TGCGCCAGCAGCTTTGCCCCGCTAGCGGGGGGACGAGAGACCCAGTACTTC.